A selection of T cell receptor beta chains follows, all from one sample in a study of blood T cells in healthy people across ages. MiXCR, applied by TCRdb to the 5' RACE reads, yields one record per CDR3 protein. The sample lists hundreds of thousands of distinct CDR3 sequences, roughly 31% occurring once. The source material was blood. The receptors were gathered from a woman older than 75 in good health. CDR3s include the opening cysteine and the closing phenylalanine or tryptophan. A D gene is named only where the DNA matches it firmly. Not every row has a clone size; where given, it reads once, few, many or a size class.

CASSLAQASTDTQYF TGCGCCAGCAGCTTGGCTCAGGCTTCCACAGATACGCAGTATTTT TRBV5-1 . few TRBJ2-3
CASSQELWNQPQHF TGCGCCAGCAGCCAAGAATTGTGGAATCAGCCCCAGCATTTT TRBV4-3 . many TRBJ1-5
CASGTVNYEQYF TGTGCCAGCGGTACGGTGAACTACGAGCAGTACTTC TRBV28 . many TRBJ2-7
CASSPGQNEKLFF TGTGCCAGCTCACCGGGACAGAATGAAAAACTGTTTTTT TRBV18 TRBD1 many TRBJ1-4
CASSLKGRSGGELFF TGTGCCAGCAGCTTAAAGGGCCGTTCCGGCGGGGAGCTGTTTTTT TRBV7-2 . few TRBJ2-2
CASSLRGARYNEEYF TGTGCCAGCAGTTTACGGGGGGCGAGATACAATGAGGAGTACTTC TRBV12-3/TRBV12-4 . . TRBJ2-1
CASSLAAGSYNEQFF TGCGCCAGCAGCTTGGCGGCCGGGTCCTACAATGAGCAGTTCTTC TRBV5-1 . many TRBJ2-1
CASSLESQPEQPQHF TGTGCCAGCAGCTTAGAATCCCAACCCGAACAGCCCCAGCATTTT TRBV7-8 . . TRBJ1-5
CASSDTNLPMALHF TGTGCCAGCAGTGACACGAACCTCCCGATGGCCCTCCACTTT TRBV6-1 . . TRBJ1-6
CASGARGSTYEQYF TGTGCCAGCGGGGCCAGGGGTTCCACCTACGAGCAGTACTTC TRBV6-2/TRBV6-3 . many TRBJ2-7
CASSLLPREALETQYF TGTGCCAGCAGCTTGCTTCCCAGAGAAGCGTTAGAGACCCAGTACTTC TRBV5-6 . . TRBJ2-5
CASSAGQTYGYTF TGTGCCAGCTCAGCGGGACAGACCTATGGCTACACCTTC TRBV18 TRBD1 many TRBJ1-2
CSARDPRGGAAGELFF TGCAGTGCTAGAGATCCTCGCGGGGGCGCGGCCGGGGAGCTGTTTTTT TRBV20-1 . . TRBJ2-2
CASSWDRGPYEQFF TGTGCCAGCAGCTGGGACAGGGGCCCCTACGAGCAGTTCTTC TRBV11-2 TRBD1 . TRBJ2-1
CASSRDSLYGYTF TGTGCCAGCAGCCGAGACAGCCTCTATGGCTACACCTTC TRBV28 . few TRBJ1-2
CSASPSGRNTQYF TGCAGTGCTAGCCCTAGCGGGAGAAATACGCAGTATTTT TRBV20-1 TRBD2 . TRBJ2-3
CASSYGQGRNNEQFF TGTGCCAGCAGTTACGGGCAGGGTCGTAACAATGAGCAGTTCTTC TRBV6-6 . . TRBJ2-1
CASSPSGRGTEAFF TGTGCCAGCAGTCCCTCGGGGAGGGGCACTGAAGCTTTCTTT TRBV11-2 . . TRBJ1-1
CASSLAFFGETQYF TGTGCCAGCAGTTTAGCCTTCTTTGGGGAGACCCAGTACTTC TRBV7-9 . . TRBJ2-5
CASSLETGAGSPLHF TGTGCCAGCAGCTTAGAGACAGGGGCCGGTTCACCCCTCCACTTT TRBV11-2 TRBD1 few TRBJ1-6
CAWSIQQGYEQFF TGTGCCTGGAGTATCCAACAGGGGTATGAGCAGTTCTTC TRBV30 TRBD1 many TRBJ2-1
CAWSVGHHGYTF TGTGCCTGGAGTGTCGGCCACCATGGCTACACCTTC TRBV30 . few TRBJ1-2
CSARDLGGLNQPQHF TGCAGTGCTAGAGATTTAGGGGGCCTCAATCAGCCCCAGCATTTT TRBV20-1 TRBD1 . TRBJ1-5
CSERQGNYGYTF TGCAGCGAGAGACAGGGGAACTATGGCTACACCTTC TRBV29-1 TRBD1 many TRBJ1-2
CASTYSGEETQYF TGTGCCAGCACCTATAGCGGGGAAGAGACCCAGTACTTC TRBV6-6 TRBD2 many TRBJ2-5
CASSHSGHLVFYGYTF TGTGCCAGCAGTCACTCGGGACACCTCGTCTTTTATGGCTACACCTTC TRBV6-5 . many TRBJ1-2
CSAERGPSPDPQYF TGCAGTGCCGAGAGGGGCCCGAGCCCAGATCCGCAGTATTTT TRBV20-1 . . TRBJ2-3
CSARDSRGTTLQPQHF TGCAGTGCTAGGGACAGTAGAGGCACGACGTTGCAGCCCCAGCATTTT TRBV20-1 . few TRBJ1-5
CSVTANNEKLFF TGCAGCGTTACAGCAAATAATGAAAAACTGTTTTTT TRBV29-1 . many TRBJ1-4
CATSPGGQETRYF TGTGCCACCAGCCCAGGGGGCCAAGAGACCCGGTACTTC TRBV24-1 TRBD1 . TRBJ2-5
CASRKEGAASGGYTF TGTGCCAGCAGGAAAGAGGGGGCCGCGAGTGGAGGCTACACCTTC TRBV2 TRBD1 few TRBJ1-2
CASSLAGTAGFEQYF TGCGCCAGCAGCTTGGCCGGGACAGCCGGTTTCGAGCAGTACTTC TRBV5-1 TRBD1 many TRBJ2-7
CASSLAVGIYEQYF TGCGCCAGCAGCTTGGCGGTGGGAATCTACGAGCAGTACTTC TRBV5-1 . many TRBJ2-7
CASSPEVQFNYGYTF TGCGCCAGCAGCCCAGAGGTACAGTTCAACTATGGCTACACCTTC TRBV4-3 . many TRBJ1-2
CSASADRGQQPQHF TGCAGTGCTAGTGCCGACAGGGGGCAACAGCCCCAGCATTTT TRBV20-1 TRBD1 . TRBJ1-5
CASSLKEGSGGAKEKLFF TGTGCCAGCAGCTTAAAAGAAGGGTCGGGGGGCGCGAAGGAAAAACTGTTTTTT TRBV21-1 . . TRBJ1-4
CAGSSPGLAGLYEQYF TGTGCCGGCAGCTCACCGGGACTAGCGGGACTTTACGAGCAGTACTTC TRBV7-2 TRBD2 few TRBJ2-7
CASSRPSGQAYEQYF TGTGCCAGCAGCCGCCCCTCGGGACAGGCCTACGAGCAGTACTTC TRBV6-6 TRBD1 . TRBJ2-7
CASSFLGQGAYGYTF TGTGCCAGCAGTTTCCTGGGACAGGGGGCCTATGGCTACACCTTC TRBV27 TRBD1 many TRBJ1-2
CASSSLRFENTEAFF TGTGCCAGCTCATCACTTCGGTTTGAGAACACTGAAGCTTTCTTT TRBV18 . . TRBJ1-1